One sample yielded the 26 T cell receptor beta chains listed below, sequenced in a study of cytomegalovirus exposure and HLA in healthy donors. A multiplex PCR was run with 60 Vbeta primers and 13 Jbeta primers. Sequencing used immunoSEQ multiplex PCR; TCRdb keeps in-frame clones, though not all of them. The data show over 120,000 clones, with over 65% seen just once and roughly 4% held by the top ten. Sequenced input: PBMCs. Every receptor here comes from a man between 18 and 35 years old in good health and CMV-seropositive.

This clone has more than one count but fewer than ten. The CDR3 spells CASTPRAGVGVTLHF. Written as DNA, the CDR3 is TGTGCCAGCACCCCCCGGGCGGGAGTGGGTGTCACCCTCCACTTT. This sequence joins TRBV28 and TRBJ1-6; no clear D gene. Germline values: CDR1 MDHEN, CDR2 SYDVKM. With 7 bases removed from V and 14 bases from J, the gap between germline ends came to 24 bases. This CDR3 region has 15 residues.

This sequence joins TRBV11-2 and TRBJ2-7, with 8 positions matching TRBD2. V shed 4 bases and J 8 bases; nucleotides not matched to a gene: 13. Germline V gene data show CDR1 as SGHAT and CDR2 as FQNNGV. The CDR3 length is 15 residues. The CDR3 reads CASSYTAGVPDKQYF. The CDR3 coding sequence is TGTGCCAGCAGCTACACAGCGGGAGTTCCAGATAAGCAGTACTTC.

This clone was counted a single time. This chain links TRBV6-6 with TRBJ1-4, with D maybe TRBD1 (5 bases). V shed 4 bases and J shed 0 bases, with 9 bases lying between them. This CDR3 comprises 15 residues. The germline V gene encodes CDR1 MNHNY and CDR2 SVGAGI (reference sequence). The CDR3, as DNA: TGTGCCAGCAGTTTAAGACAGTCAACTAATGAAAAACTGTTTTTT. Protein product: CASSLRQSTNEKLFF.

In regard to this clone: Its ends do not fully match the called genes, so a read error is possible. J is TRBJ2-1 and V is TRBV7-7, with 8 bases lining up with TRBD2. CDR1 and CDR2 (germline): SSHAT, FNYEAQ (reference sequence). This CDR3 region has 16 residues. CDR3 in DNA: TGTGCTAGCAGTTATCGACTAGCGAGCTCCTACAATGAGCAGTTCTTC. Translating gives CASSYRLASSYNEQFF.

This clone was counted only a few times. The V gene is TRBV27, the J gene TRBJ2-1; D possibly corresponds to TRBD2 (5 bases). V was pared by 7 bases and J by 9 bases, with 10 bases between. CDR1 MNHEY and CDR2 SMNVEV come from the germline V gene (reference sequence). The CDR3 extends over 11 amino acids. This CDR3 reads CASTAGVEQFF. The DNA of the CDR3 is TGTGCCAGCACTGCCGGGGTTGAGCAGTTCTTC.

The V gene is TRBV19, the J gene TRBJ1-6; the D gene is possibly TRBD1 (6 bases). The V end was cut by 3 bases, the J end by 5 bases, with 14 bases between. The CDR3 consists of 16 residues. Germline CDR1 reads LNHDA; CDR2 reads SQIVND (reference sequence). Here the CDR3 DNA reads TGTGCCAGTAGTATGTCAGGGGATGAAAATAATTCACCCCTCCACTTT. It is translated as CASSMSGDENNSPLHF.

This clone was recorded a few times. The V call is TRBV4-2, the J call TRBJ1-4; 7 nucleotides match TRBD1. The germline V gene has CDR1 LGHNA and CDR2 YNFKEQ. The length of the CDR3 is 15 residues. Germline trimming cut 1 base from V and 4 bases from J; bases unmatched to any gene: 3. CDR3 loop: CASSQGDSLNEKLFF. In nucleotides, the CDR3 is TGTGCCAGCAGCCAAGGGGACAGCCTTAATGAAAAACTGTTTTTT.

The CDR3 region has the DNA TGCAGCGTTGAAGATTTGGAACAGGGCGACTACTTAGCAAATCAGCCCCAGCATTTT. Amino acid sequence: CSVEDLEQGDYLANQPQHF. The gene calls are TRBV29-1 and TRBJ1-5; a possible D gene is TRBD1 (6 bases). Germline V gene sequence: CDR1 SQVTM, CDR2 ANQGSEA. Deletions cut 0 bases from V and 4 bases from J, with 25 bases between. The CDR3 spans 19 residues. Filled out from reference TRBV29-1 and TRBJ1-5, the complete variable domain reads SAVISQKPSRDICQRGTSLTIQCQVDSQVTMMFWYRQQPGQSLTLIATANQGSEATYESGFVIDKFPISRPNLTFSTLTVSNMSPEDSSIYLCSVEDLEQGDYLANQPQHFGDGTRLSIL.

In this sample, this clone turned up once. The V gene is TRBV4-1, the J gene TRBJ1-1, with 7 bases that match TRBD1. Unmatched junction bases numbered 12, after V lost 4 bases and J lost 10 bases. Looked up from germline, CDR1 is MGHRA and CDR2 is YSYEKL. The CDR3 sequence is 14 residues long. The CDR3 nucleotides are TGCGCCAGCAGCCCTCGTGATTCCCCAGGGGGAGCTTTCTTT. It encodes CASSPRDSPGGAFF.

V and J are TRBV19 and TRBJ2-7; D is unclear. V dropped 0 bases and J dropped 5 bases, with 11 bases sitting between them. Germline V gene lookup returns CDR1 LNHDA and CDR2 SQIVND (reference sequence). The length of the CDR3 is 14 residues. CDR3 in DNA: TGTGCCAGTAGTATAGACTCAGGCCCCAACGAGCAGTACTTC. Its protein product is CASSIDSGPNEQYF.

The chain uses TRBV18 and TRBJ1-1; 10 bases line up with TRBD1. V shed 2 bases and J 6 bases; nucleotides not matched to a gene: 3. Germline assignment: CDR1 KGHSH and CDR2 LQKENI. The CDR3 spans 14 residues. The CDR3 region is CASSPRTGGAEAFF. Written as DNA, the CDR3 is TGTGCCAGCTCACCAAGGACAGGGGGGGCTGAAGCTTTCTTT.

The rearrangement joins TRBV6-6 to TRBJ1-2; tentatively, D is TRBD1 (6 bases). Germline V gives CDR1 MNHNY, CDR2 SVGAGI (reference sequence). Trimming removed 2 bases at V and 4 bases at J, with 11 bases between. The CDR3 has 14 amino acids. The CDR3 DNA reads TGTGCCAGCAGTTACGGAACAGGGTCCTATGGCTACACCTTC. The encoded protein is CASSYGTGSYGYTF.

This rearrangement joins TRBV15 to TRBJ2-7, with D possibly being TRBD1 (6 bases). V was shortened by 5 bases and J by 5 bases, with 19 bases between the two germline ends. This CDR3 region has 15 residues. Germline V gives CDR1 LNHNV, CDR2 YYDKDF (reference sequence). CDR3 in DNA: TGTGCCACCAGCGGCGCGATTGGCAGGGGTCACGAGCAGTACTTC. Translation: CATSGAIGRGHEQYF.

This clone was observed a single time. This chain joins TRBV25-1 and TRBJ2-5; 7 bases are shared with TRBD2. The CDR3 is 15 residues long. Germline loops: CDR1 MGHDK, CDR2 SYGVNS. Unmatched junction bases numbered 18, after V lost 4 bases and J lost 13 bases. The CDR3 here is CASSAPPPLGGSWYF. CDR3 coding DNA: TGTGCCAGCAGTGCGCCGCCCCCCCTCGGGGGGAGTTGGTACTTC.

The chain has TRBV27 and TRBJ2-7; TRBD1 is a possible D gene (5 bases). Germline V CDR1 and CDR2: MNHEY, SMNVEV (reference sequence). This CDR3 is 13 amino acids long. The V end was cut by 4 bases, the J end by 5 bases, with 12 bases between. CDR3 in amino acids: CASSSSPGNEQYF. CDR3 DNA: TGTGCCAGCAGTTCTTCCCCAGGGAACGAGCAGTACTTC.

The chain joins TRBV5-1 to TRBJ2-1, with 7 nucleotides matching TRBD1. Per the germline V gene, CDR1 is SGHRS and CDR2 is YFSETQ. This CDR3 region has 16 residues. V gave up 1 base and J gave up 5 bases; unmatched junction bases: 9. CDR3 amino acids: CASSLFVGQADNEQFF. CDR3 coding DNA: TGCGCCAGCAGCTTGTTTGTTGGACAGGCGGACAATGAGCAGTTCTTC.

The rearrangement uses TRBV5-4 and TRBJ2-3, with 7 bases aligning to TRBD2. Germline CDR1 SGHNT, CDR2 YYREEE (reference sequence). The V and J ends lost 5 bases and 1 base, in that order; junction bases with no gene match: 13. The CDR3 contains 17 residues. The CDR3 DNA follows: TGTGCCAGCAGTCGCCTCGCTCATCGGGGGGGCACAGATACGCAGTATTTT. It encodes CASSRLAHRGGTDTQYF.

The table lists this clone with a count of one. This sequence joins TRBV11-2 and TRBJ1-2, with 7 positions matching TRBD1. Per the germline V gene, CDR1 is SGHAT and CDR2 is FQNNGV. This CDR3 is 17 amino acids long. V shed 5 bases, J shed 6 bases, and the junction held 18 bases outside the gene matches. In nucleotides, the CDR3 is TGTGCCAGCAGCCCAATAGAGGGGGCGCGGTTATCGGATGGCTACACCTTC. This translates into CASSPIEGARLSDGYTF.

The chain joins TRBV28 to TRBJ1-3; D gene uncertain. Germline-derived CDR1 and CDR2 are MDHEN and SYDVKM. The CDR3 extends over 10 amino acids. In DNA, the CDR3 is TGTCCGGGCTCTGGAAACACCATATATTTT. Translation gives CPGSGNTIYF.

V is TRBV5-1 and J is TRBJ2-2; 8 bases are a match to TRBD2. Unmatched junction bases numbered 8, after V lost 7 bases and J lost 0 bases. The CDR3 is 16 amino acids. Looked up from germline, CDR1 is SGHRS and CDR2 is YFSETQ. In DNA form, the CDR3 reads TGCGCCAGCCTAGGGGCGGGGGGCCCGAACACCGGGGAGCTGTTTTTT. It codes for CASLGAGGPNTGELFF.

The chain combines TRBV4-3 with TRBJ1-5; D not certain. V lost 1 base to trimming and J lost 6 bases, with 7 bases between them. This CDR3 spans 13 amino acids. Germline V CDR1 and CDR2: LGHNA, YSLEER. Here the CDR3 DNA reads TGCGCCAGCAGCCAAGGCGGTGGTCAGCCCCAGCATTTT. This translates into CASSQGGGQPQHF.

This chain joins TRBV5-1 and TRBJ2-2; no firm D call. V was clipped by 3 bases and J by 1 base, with 7 bases between them. The CDR3 is 14 amino acids. The V gene's germline CDR1 is SGHRS and CDR2 YFSETQ. The CDR3 DNA reads as TGCGCCAGCAGCTCCCTAGGGAACACCGGGGAGCTGTTTTTT. Its translation: CASSSLGNTGELFF.

The chain joins TRBV7-3 to TRBJ2-5; unclear D gene. The CDR3 has 12 residues. Trimming removed 4 bases at V and 5 bases at J, with 8 bases between. Germline CDR1 SGHTA, CDR2 FQGTGA. CDR3 DNA: TGTGCCAGCAGCTCCCCAATGGAGACCCAGTACTTC. It encodes CASSSPMETQYF.

The chain uses TRBV27 and TRBJ2-3; D is undetermined. Trimming took 1 base from V and 3 from J, leaving 5 bases between them. The CDR3 sequence is 13 residues long. Germline CDR1 MNHEY, CDR2 SMNVEV (reference sequence). CDR3: CASSLWSTDTQYF. CDR3 sequence (DNA): TGTGCCAGCAGTTTATGGAGTACAGATACGCAGTATTTT.

This clone was seen only a few times. The rearrangement uses TRBV11-1 and TRBJ1-2; D is unclear. Germline loops: CDR1 SGHAT, CDR2 FQDESV (reference sequence). Trimming took off 3 bases at V and 1 base at J, with 9 bases between the two ends. The length of the CDR3 is 14 residues. CDR3 in amino acids: CASSLNRNNYGYTF. CDR3 nucleotides: TGTGCCAGCAGCTTGAACAGAAATAACTATGGCTACACCTTC.

This clone was observed a single time. The rearrangement uses TRBV4-3 and TRBJ2-2; 8 bases are shared with TRBD2. After removal of 1 base from V and 1 base from J, the junction contained 2 bases not matched to a gene. The CDR3 has 16 amino acids. Germline V gene lookup returns CDR1 LGHNA and CDR2 YSLEER. The CDR3 coding sequence is TGCGCCAGCAGCCAAGCACTAGCGGAGAACACCGGGGAGCTGTTTTTT. Protein product: CASSQALAENTGELFF.